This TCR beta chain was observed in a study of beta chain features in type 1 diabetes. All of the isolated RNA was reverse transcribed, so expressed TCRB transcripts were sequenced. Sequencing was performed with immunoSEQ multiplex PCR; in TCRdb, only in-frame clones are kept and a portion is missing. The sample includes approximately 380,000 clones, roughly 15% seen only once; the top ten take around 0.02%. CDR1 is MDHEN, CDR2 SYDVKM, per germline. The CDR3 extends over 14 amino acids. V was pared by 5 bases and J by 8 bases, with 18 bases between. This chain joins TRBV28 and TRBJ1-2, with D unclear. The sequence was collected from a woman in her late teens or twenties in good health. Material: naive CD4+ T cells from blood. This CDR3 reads CASSPYDRRGGYTF. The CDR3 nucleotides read TGTGCCAGCAGTCCATACGACCGTAGAGGGGGCTACACCTTC.